Shown below are 27 T cell receptor beta chains from a single sample sequenced in a study of blood T cell repertoires in COVID-19. Measured with immunoSEQ multiplex PCR; TCRdb has only the in-frame clones, and not every one. The data show hundreds of thousands of clones, with 70% to 90% seen just once and 0.2% to 0.3% held by the top ten. Sample: peripheral blood. These receptor sequences come from a woman between 18 and 29 years old with acute or convalescent COVID-19.

The gene calls are TRBV4-3 and TRBJ1-6; 8 bases agree with TRBD1. The CDR3 is 14 residues long. V was clipped by 3 bases and J by 9 bases; unmatched bases: 4. CDR1 is LGHNA, CDR2 YSLEER, per germline. CDR3 nucleotides: TGCGCCAGCAGCCAGGACAGGGAATTTTCACCCCTCCACTTT. Translating it yields CASSQDREFSPLHF.

A word on this clone: This sample includes further DNA sequences coding for the same CDR3. V usage is TRBV19 and J usage is TRBJ1-5, with 9 bases that match TRBD1. The V gene's germline CDR1 is LNHDA and CDR2 SQIVND (reference sequence). This CDR3 region has 15 residues. J lost 2 bases, V lost 1 base, and 0 bases had no gene match. As DNA, the CDR3 is TGTGCCAGTAGTATAGGGACAGGGGGCAATCAGCCCCAGCATTTT. Amino acid sequence: CASSIGTGGNQPQHF.

V is TRBV18 and J is TRBJ2-6; 8 nucleotides align to TRBD1. Trimming at V came to 4 bases and at J to 2 bases, leaving 7 bases not matched to a gene. The CDR3 length is 17 residues. Germline V lookup: CDR1 KGHSH, CDR2 LQKENI. The CDR3 nucleotides are TGTGCCAGCTCACTATCGACAGGGGAGGCTGGGGCCAACGTCCTGACTTTC. Translation: CASSLSTGEAGANVLTF.

The chain combines TRBV20-1 with TRBJ2-1, with 12 positions matching TRBD1. CDR1 DFQATT and CDR2 SNEGSKA come from the germline V gene (reference sequence). The CDR3 spans 14 residues. The V segment lost 3 bases and the J segment 7 bases; nucleotides outside the gene matches: 4. DNA for the CDR3: TGCAGTGCTAGTTGGGACAGGGGGCGGAATGAGCAGTTCTTC. This translates into CSASWDRGRNEQFF.

V gene TRBV14 combines with J gene TRBJ2-7, with D maybe TRBD2 (5 bases). CDR3 size: 13 residues. Germline CDR1 and CDR2: SGHDN and FVKESK. V was pared by 1 base and J by 7 bases, with 11 bases between. The DNA of the CDR3 is TGTGCCAGCAGCCAAGTGTGGACGGGGGAGCAGTACTTC. Protein product: CASSQVWTGEQYF.

The chain is built from TRBV27 and TRBJ2-5; maybe TRBD1 (7 bases). Germline V CDR1 and CDR2: MNHEY, SMNVEV (reference sequence). The CDR3 runs to 15 residues. Between the trimmed V and J ends, which lost 0 bases and 5 bases, there was a span of 13 bases. The CDR3 protein is CASSLSRGVAETQYF. CDR3 bases: TGTGCCAGCAGTTTATCCAGGGGGGTAGCCGAGACCCAGTACTTC.

This rearrangement joins TRBV7-6 to TRBJ1-2; a weak D match, TRBD1 (5 bases). Trimming left V 2 bases short and J 5 bases short, with 12 bases between. This CDR3 has 14 residues. Germline V gene data show CDR1 as SGHVS and CDR2 as FNYEAQ. The CDR3 DNA sequence: TGTGCCAGCAGCTTATCTGTCGCAGGGTATGGCTACACCTTC. Amino acid sequence: CASSLSVAGYGYTF. Full variable domain (rest looked up from reference TRBV7-6 and TRBJ1-2): GAGVSQSPRYKVTKRGQDVALRCDPISGHVSLYWYRQALGQGPEFLTYFNYEAQQDKSGLPNDRFSAERPEGSISTLTIQRTEQRDSAMYRCASSLSVAGYGYTFGSGTRLTVV.

The chain has TRBV10-3 and TRBJ2-7, with a tentative D call TRBD1 (5 bases). V dropped 10 bases and J dropped 1 base, with 20 bases sitting between them. The CDR3 runs to 15 residues. CDR1 is ENHRY and CDR2 is SYGVKD in the germline V gene. The CDR3: CASQLTTGPSYEQYF. The CDR3 DNA is TGTGCCAGCCAACTCACTACAGGACCTTCCTACGAGCAGTACTTC.

The chain has TRBV30 and TRBJ2-7, with 8 bases identical to TRBD1. The CDR3 length is 16 residues. Germline trimming cut 3 bases from V and 6 bases from J; bases unmatched to any gene: 16. Germline loops: CDR1 GTSNPN, CDR2 SVGIG (reference sequence). CDR3 sequence (DNA): TGTGCCTGGAGCCCCCCAGACAGGGGCAATATGATCGAGCAGTACTTC. Encoded protein: CAWSPPDRGNMIEQYF. The variable domain in full, with the rest retrieved from reference TRBV30 and TRBJ2-7, is SQTIHQWPATLVQPVGSPLSLECTVEGTSNPNLYWYRQAAGRGLQLLFYSVGIGQISSEVPQNLSASRPQDRQFILSSKKLLLSDSGFYLCAWSPPDRGNMIEQYFGPGTRLTVT.

The count of this clone is one. This chain uses TRBV6-1 with TRBJ2-7; 11 positions match TRBD1. Per germline, CDR1 MNHNS and CDR2 SASEGT. J was trimmed by 2 bases and V by 1 base; bases with no gene match: 1. The CDR3 runs 15 residues. The CDR3 sequence is CASSEGGQGAYEQYF. Written as DNA, the CDR3 is TGTGCCAGCAGTGAAGGGGGACAGGGGGCCTACGAGCAGTACTTC.

This chain joins TRBV6-4 and TRBJ2-1; TRBD1 agrees at 7 bases. The germline gives CDR1 MRHNA, CDR2 SNTAGT. This CDR3 comprises 14 residues. Germline trimming cut 3 bases from V and 9 bases from J; bases unmatched to any gene: 8. CDR3 DNA sequence: TGTGCCAGCAGTGAAGCAACAGGGGCAGGTGAGCAGTTCTTC. This gives the protein CASSEATGAGEQFF.

Here the CDR3 DNA reads TGCGCCAGCAGCCACCCCCCCGACAGGTTTGAGAACATTCAGTACTTC. Translating it yields CASSHPPDRFENIQYF. This chain joins TRBV4-1 and TRBJ2-4; weak D call: TRBD1 (6 bases). Trimming took off 3 bases at V and 7 bases at J, with 19 bases between the two ends. The CDR3 is 16 amino acids. The germline gives CDR1 MGHRA, CDR2 YSYEKL.

The chain joins TRBV6-5 to TRBJ1-5, with TRBD1 matching 8 bases. This CDR3 is built from 14 residues. Germline loops: CDR1 MNHEY, CDR2 SVGAGI. After removal of 4 bases from V and 7 bases from J, the junction contained 6 bases not matched to a gene. CDR3 DNA: TGTGCCAGCAGTTCAACGACAGGGGTGCAGCCCCAGCATTTT. Translated, it gives CASSSTTGVQPQHF.

This chain links TRBV30 with TRBJ1-2; 12 nucleotides agree with TRBD1. CDR3 length equals 14 residues. The germline gives CDR1 GTSNPN, CDR2 SVGIG (reference sequence). Germline trimming cut 1 base from V and 10 bases from J; bases unmatched to any gene: 7. The CDR3 sequence is CAWSGGQGAADYTF. The CDR3 nucleotides read TGTGCCTGGAGTGGGGGACAGGGGGCCGCGGACTACACCTTC. The complete variable domain, with remaining parts taken from reference TRBV30 and TRBJ1-2, reads SQTIHQWPATLVQPVGSPLSLECTVEGTSNPNLYWYRQAAGRGLQLLFYSVGIGQISSEVPQNLSASRPQDRQFILSSKKLLLSDSGFYLCAWSGGQGAADYTFGSGTRLTVV.

The chain combines TRBV5-1 with TRBJ1-2; 7 bases are a match to TRBD1. The CDR3 sequence is 14 residues long. The ends lost 2 bases at V and 3 bases at J; junction bases unmatched: 4. Germline V gene lookup returns CDR1 SGHRS and CDR2 YFSETQ. This CDR3 reads CASSFRDRDYGYTF. In DNA, the CDR3 is TGCGCCAGCAGCTTCCGGGACAGAGACTATGGCTACACCTTC.

The chain uses TRBV3-1 (or the pseudogene TRBV3-2) and TRBJ1-2; no firm D call. This CDR3 is built from 12 residues. V gave up 4 bases and J gave up 4 bases, with 7 bases separating them. In germline, CDR1 is LGHDT, CDR2 YNNKEL (reference sequence). Written as DNA, the CDR3 is TGTGCCAGCAGCCCGGGGATCTATGGCTACACCTTC. Amino acid sequence: CASSPGIYGYTF.

This clone was detected a few times. The chain's CDR3 is CASSSLQGNHNGYTF. The CDR3 region has the DNA TGTGCCAGCAGCTCTCTACAGGGTAACCACAATGGCTACACCTTC. This rearrangement joins TRBV13 to TRBJ1-2, with D perhaps TRBD1 (6 bases). Trimming took off 4 bases at V and 6 bases at J, with 18 bases between the two ends. This CDR3 is 15 amino acids long. The germline V gene encodes CDR1 PRHDT and CDR2 FYEKMQ (reference sequence).

This rearrangement joins TRBV29-1 to TRBJ2-1; 12 bases map to TRBD2. This CDR3 spans 14 amino acids. V trimming: 7 bases; J trimming: 4 bases; junction bases outside the gene matches: 5. Germline assignment: CDR1 SQVTM and CDR2 ANQGSEA. CDR3 nucleotides: TGCAGCGCTAGACTAGCGGGGGTTTACAATGAGCAGTTCTTC. It encodes CSARLAGVYNEQFF.

The genes are TRBV10-1 and TRBJ1-1, with 9 bases that match TRBD1. This CDR3 contains 19 residues. The germline V gene encodes CDR1 WNHNN and CDR2 SYGVQD (reference sequence). The ends lost 8 bases at V and 7 bases at J; junction bases unmatched: 26. CDR3 DNA: TGCGCCAGCGCCGGACAGGGGACGAAGAGGATCAAGCTCCCCTGTGAAGCTTTCTTT. Translation gives CASAGQGTKRIKLPCEAFF.

Only a few counts were recorded for this clone. This chain links TRBV12-5 with TRBJ1-2; 7 positions agree with TRBD1. Losses at the gene ends were 1 base for V and 5 bases for J; bases not matched to a gene: 1. CDR1 and CDR2 (germline): LGHNT, FRNRAP. This CDR3 is built from 13 residues. This chain's CDR3 is CASGLETGYGYTF. In DNA form, the CDR3 reads TGTGCTAGTGGTTTGGAGACAGGGTATGGCTACACCTTC.

The J gene is TRBJ2-1, the V gene TRBV25-1; D ambiguous. V lost 6 bases and J lost 2, with 17 bases in between. This CDR3 contains 16 residues. From germline, CDR1 is MGHDK and CDR2 SYGVNS. In DNA form, the CDR3 reads TGTGCCAGCAGCTCCTTTCCCCGAGCCACCTACAATGAGCAGTTCTTC. Translation gives CASSSFPRATYNEQFF.

The rearrangement links TRBV7-9 to TRBJ1-1; D unclear. Germline V CDR1 and CDR2: SEHNR, FQNEAQ (reference sequence). CDR3 size: 12 residues. V dropped 6 bases and J dropped 7 bases, with 12 bases sitting between them. The CDR3 DNA reads TGTGCCAGCAGGTTGGAACGAGGTGAAGCTTTCTTT. This sequence encodes CASRLERGEAFF.

The J gene is TRBJ1-5, the V gene TRBV2; perhaps TRBD1 as D (6 bases). With 8 bases removed from V and 6 bases from J, the gap between germline ends came to 14 bases. This CDR3 is 13 amino acids long. Germline values: CDR1 SNHLY, CDR2 FYNNEI. CDR3 DNA sequence: TGTGCCAGCGCCGTCAGGGGTGGTCAGCCCCAGCATTTT. Translation: CASAVRGGQPQHF. The whole variable domain, remainder taken from reference TRBV2 and TRBJ1-5, is EPEVTQTPSHQVTQMGQEVILRCVPISNHLYFYWYRQILGQKVEFLVSFYNNEISEKSEIFDDQFSVERPDGSNFTLKIRSTKLEDSAMYFCASAVRGGQPQHFGDGTRLSIL.

CDR3 region: CASSFRSGMGTDTQYF. CDR3 coding DNA: TGTGCCAGCAGCTTTAGGTCAGGGATGGGCACAGATACGCAGTATTTT. This sequence joins TRBV5-6 and TRBJ2-3; D might be TRBD1 (5 bases). V was clipped by 2 bases and J by 1 base, with 14 bases between them. Germline CDR1 SGHDT, CDR2 YYEEEE. This CDR3 contains 16 residues.

The chain couples TRBV7-3 to TRBJ1-2, with D possibly being TRBD1 (5 bases). The CDR3 length is 14 residues. The V end lost 5 bases, the J end lost 3 bases, and 13 bases lay between the germline ends. Germline V gives CDR1 SGHTA, CDR2 FQGTGA. CDR3 sequence: CASSEGGGYYGYTF. The CDR3 DNA sequence: TGTGCCAGCAGCGAAGGCGGGGGTTACTATGGCTACACCTTC.

This clone occurred once. J is TRBJ2-3 and V is TRBV19; possibly TRBD1 for D (5 bases). From germline, CDR1 is LNHDA and CDR2 SQIVND (reference sequence). Trimming took off 6 bases at V and 4 bases at J, with 5 bases between the two ends. The CDR3 covers 11 residues. CDR3 bases: TGTGCCAGTAGAGGGGCAGATACGCAGTATTTT. It encodes CASRGADTQYF.

With respect to this clone: Different DNA sequences within this sample yield the same CDR3. V gene TRBV2 combines with J gene TRBJ1-2, with D maybe TRBD1 (5 bases). CDR1 and CDR2 from the germline V gene are SNHLY and FYNNEI. There are 12 residues in the CDR3. V lost 3 bases to trimming and J lost 4 bases, with 6 bases between them. CDR3 sequence: CASSDQGYGYTF. The CDR3 DNA follows: TGTGCCAGCAGTGACCAGGGCTATGGCTACACCTTC.